These 12 T cell receptor beta chains originate from one sample sequenced in a study of OX40 agonist ivuxolimab in advanced cancers. TCRdb keeps only in-frame clones here, not all; method: immunoSEQ multiplex PCR. The sample lists about 95,000 clones; roughly nine tenths were seen once. The specimen comprised CD4+ or CD8+ T cells sorted from blood, sampled in a trial of the OX40 agonist ivuxolimab. Receptors were obtained from an adult with an advanced solid tumor such as melanoma, head and neck, liver or kidney cancer.

V is TRBV7-6 and J is TRBJ2-2; TRBD1 aligns across 8 bases. Germline trimming cut 3 bases from V and 6 bases from J; bases unmatched to any gene: 6. The CDR3 length is 15 residues. Germline V gene lookup returns CDR1 SGHVS and CDR2 FNYEAQ. CDR3 in amino acids: CASSFSGGSAGELFF. The CDR3 nucleotides read TGTGCCAGCAGCTTTTCAGGGGGCTCGGCCGGGGAGCTGTTTTTT. The full variable domain, its missing parts supplied by reference TRBV7-6 and TRBJ2-2, is GAGVSQSPRYKVTKRGQDVALRCDPISGHVSLYWYRQALGQGPEFLTYFNYEAQQDKSGLPNDRFSAERPEGSISTLTIQRTEQRDSAMYRCASSFSGGSAGELFFGEGSRLTVL.

The chain is built from TRBV25-1 and TRBJ1-4; D not certain. The CDR3 runs 13 residues. V was pared by 7 bases and J by 0 bases, with 6 bases between. The germline gives CDR1 MGHDK, CDR2 SYGVNS. CDR3 in DNA: TGTGCCAGCACCCGGTCAACTAATGAAAAACTGTTTTTT. Protein sequence: CASTRSTNEKLFF.

The chain carries TRBV4-3 and TRBJ2-1; the match to TRBD2 covers 9 bases. CDR3 length: 20 amino acids. CDR1 and CDR2 from the germline V gene are LGHNA and YSLEER. V lost 3 bases and J lost 6; bases outside the gene matches: 21. CDR3 in DNA: TGCGCCAGCAGCCAGCGGTTCGGGCGGGAGGGCCAATTATTCGTCAATGAGCAGTTCTTC. Translated, it gives CASSQRFGREGQLFVNEQFF.

The chain joins TRBV5-4 to TRBJ2-3, with 7 nucleotides matching TRBD2. With V trimmed by 1 base and J by 11 bases, 13 bases remained unmatched. The CDR3 length is 15 residues. Germline loops: CDR1 SGHNT, CDR2 YYREEE (reference sequence). This CDR3 reads CASSLHGTIFGGQYF. CDR3 sequence (DNA): TGTGCCAGCAGCTTGCACGGGACTATCTTCGGGGGGCAGTATTTT.

The V call is TRBV10-2, the J call TRBJ1-5; D gene ambiguous. Germline V lookup: CDR1 WSHSY, CDR2 SAAADI. This CDR3 is 15 amino acids long. The V and J ends lost 3 bases and 3 bases respectively, with 12 bases between them. CDR3 region: CASSENQPINQPQHF. In nucleotides, the CDR3 is TGCGCCAGCAGTGAAAATCAACCGATCAATCAGCCCCAGCATTTT.

The chain joins TRBV5-1 to TRBJ1-4, with D tentatively TRBD1 (5 bases). The CDR3 is 16 residues long. Trimming took off 3 bases at V and 3 bases at J, with 15 bases between the two ends. Germline values: CDR1 SGHRS, CDR2 YFSETQ. The CDR3 loop reads CASSSKRGPSNEKLFF. CDR3 sequence (DNA): TGCGCCAGCAGCTCCAAAAGGGGTCCCTCTAATGAAAAACTGTTTTTT.

This clone was counted a single time. The chain employs TRBV4-3 and TRBJ1-3; 8 positions agree with TRBD1. Germline lookup yields CDR1 LGHNA and CDR2 YSLEER. This CDR3 contains 18 residues. J lost 2 bases, V lost 1 base, and 10 bases had no gene match. The CDR3 DNA follows: TGCGCCAGCAGCCAAGTTAGAGGTGGCAGGGGGCCTGGAAACACCATATATTTT. Its protein product is CASSQVRGGRGPGNTIYF.

The chain's CDR3 is CAWNGANFQETQYF. The CDR3 nucleotides read TGTGCCTGGAATGGTGCGAATTTCCAAGAGACCCAGTACTTC. This chain connects TRBV30 to TRBJ2-5; no clear D. Trimming shortened V by 4 bases and J by 1 base, and 13 bases separated the two germline ends. The CDR3 consists of 14 residues. From germline, CDR1 is GTSNPN and CDR2 SVGIG (reference sequence).

The V gene is TRBV9, the J gene TRBJ1-2, with D unresolved. The V and J ends lost 1 base and 0 bases respectively, with 7 bases between them. Germline V gene sequence: CDR1 SGDLS, CDR2 YYNGEE. This CDR3 is built from 14 residues. The CDR3 nucleotides read TGTGCCAGCAGCGTATCCCTGGCTAACTATGGCTACACCTTC. This codes for CASSVSLANYGYTF.

J is TRBJ2-3 and V is TRBV9; perhaps TRBD1 as D (5 bases). Trimming removed 6 bases at V and 2 bases at J, with 10 bases between. The CDR3 runs to 13 residues. CDR1 is SGDLS and CDR2 is YYNGEE in the germline V gene. CDR3 in amino acids: CASNRQITDTQYF. In nucleotides, the CDR3 is TGTGCCAGCAACCGACAGATCACAGATACGCAGTATTTT.

The gene calls are TRBV5-1 and TRBJ1-1; D unresolved. V dropped 0 bases and J dropped 5 bases, with 5 bases sitting between them. The CDR3 is 12 residues long. CDR1 and CDR2 from the germline V gene are SGHRS and YFSETQ. CDR3 sequence reads: CASSLEGTEAFF. CDR3 in DNA: TGCGCCAGCAGCTTGGAAGGAACTGAAGCTTTCTTT.

This chain uses TRBV10-3 with TRBJ2-2, with TRBD2 matching over 8 bases. The germline gives CDR1 ENHRY, CDR2 SYGVKD. V was clipped by 7 bases and J by 6 bases; unmatched bases: 13. The CDR3 covers 16 residues. This chain's CDR3 is CAIKAFGAGVAGELFF. CDR3 coding DNA: TGTGCCATCAAAGCCTTCGGAGCGGGAGTGGCCGGGGAGCTGTTTTTT.